The clone carrying this T cell receptor (beta chain) was observed a few times. What it binds is unknown. This may be a read error: a much more frequent sequence differs by one nucleotide. This beta chain is a stray sequence in a library constructed for alpha chains; its clone size is not meaningful. This record comes from a study of spatial heterogeneity in lung cancer. About the study: Sequences of the beta chain were consistently detected in greater numbers than alpha-chain sequences. General study points: Estimation of coverage gave values of about 7.1% for alpha and 13% for beta chains in tumor T cells. Ubiquitous and regional nonsynonymous mutations were tracked by counts of ubiquitous and regional expanded TCRs, respectively. One measure, the expanded intratumoral alpha and beta TCR count, tracked tumor mutation counts.

TCRdb itself ran the 5' RACE reads through MiXCR, one entry per CDR3 protein. The sample has fewer than 20,000 distinct CDR3 sequences; approximately 5.8% are singletons. Looked up from germline, CDR1 is SGHNT and CDR2 is YYREEE (reference sequence). CDR3 size: 13 residues. Indicated time point: sample taken at primary tumor resection. Whole RNA from tumor, nontumor lung or frozen PBMC was sequenced unsorted. The chain combines TRBV5-4 with TRBJ2-1, with a weak D call TRBD2 (6 bases). This TCR was recovered from a female donor with early-stage non-small cell lung cancer. This material consisted of lung tumor tissue, taken at surgery. This chain's CDR3 is CAGSFGAGNEQFF. CDR3 sequence (DNA): TGTGCCGGCAGCTTTGGGGCGGGAAATGAGCAGTTCTTC.